This T cell receptor (beta chain) is drawn from a study of blood T cell repertoires in COVID-19. Study-level background: Sites across the United States, Italy and Spain contributed samples from acute and convalescent COVID-19. PBMCs, B-cell-depleted T cells, or T cells were the source of the cDNA or gDNA that made up the material.

Authors' methods: Using reference gene primer amplification, nucleated cell counts were estimated. TCRdb keeps only in-frame clones here, not all; method: immunoSEQ multiplex PCR. D and trimming come from the DNA, and the V and J calls and clone size come from that table. The sample has around 500,000 clones, 70% to 90% seen once. Looked up from germline, CDR1 is ENHRY and CDR2 is SYGVKD. The length of the CDR3 is 14 residues. V dropped 6 bases and J dropped 1 base, with 12 bases sitting between them. The chain recombines TRBV10-3 with TRBJ2-5; D remains ambiguous. Sequencing was carried out using peripheral blood. The sequence derives from a human donor in a cohort sampled during active COVID-19. The CDR3 protein is CAISPRTVQETQYF. In DNA, the CDR3 is TGTGCCATCAGCCCCCGAACAGTCCAAGAGACCCAGTACTTC.